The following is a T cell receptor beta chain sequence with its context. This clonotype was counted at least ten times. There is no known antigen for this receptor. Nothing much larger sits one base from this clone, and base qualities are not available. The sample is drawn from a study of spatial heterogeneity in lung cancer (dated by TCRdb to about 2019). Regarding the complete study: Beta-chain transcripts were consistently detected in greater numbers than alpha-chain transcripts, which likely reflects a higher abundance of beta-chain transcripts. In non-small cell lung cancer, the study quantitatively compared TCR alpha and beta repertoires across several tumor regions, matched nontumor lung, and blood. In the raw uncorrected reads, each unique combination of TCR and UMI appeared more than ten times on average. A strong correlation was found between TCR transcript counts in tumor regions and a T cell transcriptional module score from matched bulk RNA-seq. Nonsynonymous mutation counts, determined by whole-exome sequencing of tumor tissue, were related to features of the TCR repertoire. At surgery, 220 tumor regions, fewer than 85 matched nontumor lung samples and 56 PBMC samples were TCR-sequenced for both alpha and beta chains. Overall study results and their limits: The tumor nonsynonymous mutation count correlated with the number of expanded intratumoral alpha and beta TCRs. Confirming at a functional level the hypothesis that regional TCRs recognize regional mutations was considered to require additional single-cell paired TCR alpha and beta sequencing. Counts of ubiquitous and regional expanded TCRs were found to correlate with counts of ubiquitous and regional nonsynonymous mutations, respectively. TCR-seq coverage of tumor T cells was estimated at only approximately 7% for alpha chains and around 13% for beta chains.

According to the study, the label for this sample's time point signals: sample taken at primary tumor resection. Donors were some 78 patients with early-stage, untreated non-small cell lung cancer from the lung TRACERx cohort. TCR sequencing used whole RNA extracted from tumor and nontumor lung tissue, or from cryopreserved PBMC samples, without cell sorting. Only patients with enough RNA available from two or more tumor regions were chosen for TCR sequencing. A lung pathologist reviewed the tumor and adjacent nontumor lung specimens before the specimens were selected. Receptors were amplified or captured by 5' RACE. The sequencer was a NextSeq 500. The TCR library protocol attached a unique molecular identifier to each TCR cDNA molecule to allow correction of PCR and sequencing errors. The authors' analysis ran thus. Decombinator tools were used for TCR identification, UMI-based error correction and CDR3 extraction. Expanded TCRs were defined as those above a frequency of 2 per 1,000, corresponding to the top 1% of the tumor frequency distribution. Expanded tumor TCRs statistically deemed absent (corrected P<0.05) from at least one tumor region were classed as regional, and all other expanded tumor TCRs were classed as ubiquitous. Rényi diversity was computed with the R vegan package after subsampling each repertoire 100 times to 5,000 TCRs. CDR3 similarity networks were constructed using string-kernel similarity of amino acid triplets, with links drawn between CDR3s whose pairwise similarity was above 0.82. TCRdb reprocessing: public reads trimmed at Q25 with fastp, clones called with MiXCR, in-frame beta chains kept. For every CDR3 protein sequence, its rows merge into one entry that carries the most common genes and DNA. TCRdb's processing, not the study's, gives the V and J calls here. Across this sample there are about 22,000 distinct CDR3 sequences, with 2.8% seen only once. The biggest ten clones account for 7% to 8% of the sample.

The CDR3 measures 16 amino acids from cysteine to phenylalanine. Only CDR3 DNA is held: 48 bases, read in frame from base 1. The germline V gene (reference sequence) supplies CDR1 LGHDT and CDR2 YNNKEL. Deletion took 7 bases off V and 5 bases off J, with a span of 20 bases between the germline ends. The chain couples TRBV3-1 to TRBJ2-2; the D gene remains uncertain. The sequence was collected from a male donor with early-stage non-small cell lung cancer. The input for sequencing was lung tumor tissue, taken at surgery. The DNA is TGTGCCAGCACCCCGAGGTTAGGTACGGGTACCGGGGAGCTGTTTTTT. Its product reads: CASTPRLGTGTGELFF.